These 25 T cell receptor beta chains share one sample of origin, sequenced in a study of T cells in women clearing cervical HPV infection. Clones were read by immunoSEQ multiplex PCR, and TCRdb kept only the in-frame ones, dropping some. The sample data list approximately 35,000 clones. What was sequenced was blood buffy coat. The receptors were gathered from a woman aged 18-69 years with a cervical HPV16 infection that either progressed to CIN3+ or cleared (not recorded which).

About this clone itself: The read falls 3 residues short of the CDR3 end, and the missing part is taken from the germline J gene. The genes are TRBV5-1 and TRBJ2-7; 7 bases align to TRBD1. The germline V gene encodes CDR1 SGHRS and CDR2 YFSETQ. The V and J ends lost 0 bases and 1 base, in that order; junction bases with no gene match: 7. The CDR3 runs 16 residues. The covered CDR3 bases are TGCGCCAGCAGCTTGGCCAGTGGGGACAGTTCCTACGAG. Amino acids: CASSLASGDSSYE. The CDR3 in full is CASSLASGDSSYEQYF.

As concerns this clone: The observed sequence ends 3 residues before the CDR3 terminus, with the missing tail filled in from the germline J gene. The chain has TRBV28 and TRBJ2-3, with 7 positions matching TRBD1. CDR1 is MDHEN and CDR2 is SYDVKM in the germline V gene. There are 14 residues in the CDR3. CDR3 residues: CASSLDRSRQPQYF. The sequenced CDR3 bases are TGTGCCAGCAGTCTGGACAGGTCACGTCAGCCG.

About this clone itself: The read stops 3 residues short of the end of the CDR3; the missing end is completed from the germline J gene. The V gene is TRBV19, the J gene TRBJ1-2, with 7 positions matching TRBD1. The CDR3 runs 17 residues. CDR1 and CDR2 (germline): LNHDA, SQIVND (reference sequence). Trimming took 6 bases from V and 4 from J; bases not matched to a gene: 17. CDR3: CASSVPGQQLYLYGYTF. The CDR3 bases that were read are TGTGCCAGTAGCGTCCCGGGACAGCAACTGTACCTCTATGGC.

On this clone: The read ends 3 residues shy of where the CDR3 ends; the end is completed using the germline J gene. This chain uses TRBV12-3 or TRBV12-4 with TRBJ2-7, with D perhaps TRBD1 (6 bases). The germline V and J ends were trimmed by 0 bases and 0 bases, with 12 bases remaining between them. The CDR3 is 16 amino acids. The part of the CDR3 DNA that was read is TGTGCCAGCAGTTTAGCACGAGACAGGAGCTCCTACGAG. Residues: CASSLARDRSSYE. The full CDR3 protein reads CASSLARDRSSYEQYF.

With respect to this clone: The CDR3 goes on 3 residues after the read ends, and that part is filled in from the germline J gene. This chain joins TRBV5-1 and TRBJ2-7; no reliable D call. Germline CDR1 is SGHRS and CDR2 is YFSETQ. V was pared by 0 bases and J by 0 bases, with 10 bases between. CDR3 length: 15 residues. CDR3 bases read: TGCGCCAGCAGCTTGGTGTCCGATAGCTCCTACGAG. It encodes CASSLVSDSSYE. The complete CDR3 reads CASSLVSDSSYEQYF.

With regard to this clone: Coverage ceases 3 residues before the CDR3 finishes, and the germline J gene fills in the end. The chain recombines TRBV20-1 with TRBJ2-7, with 13 nucleotides matching TRBD2. The CDR3 extends over 16 amino acids. V gave up 3 bases and J gave up 3 bases; unmatched junction bases: 8. Germline loops: CDR1 DFQATT, CDR2 SNEGSKA (reference sequence). The CDR3 bases that were read are TGCAGTGCTAGCTCCGGGACTAGCGGGACTCGCTACGAG. Protein product: CSASSGTSGTRYE. The whole CDR3 reads CSASSGTSGTRYEQYF.

Comment on this clone: Read sequence stops 3 residues before the CDR3 end, and the germline J gene provides the missing end. The genes are TRBV28 and TRBJ1-1; D remains unclear. This CDR3 region has 11 residues. CDR1 and CDR2 from the germline V gene are MDHEN and SYDVKM. The CDR3 DNA, read in part, is TGTGCCAGCACCGGGGAGCAGGAA. Its protein product is CASTGEQE. The entire CDR3 sequence reads CASTGEQEAFF.

As concerns this clone: The read terminates 3 residues ahead of where the CDR3 ends, so the germline J gene completes it. The chain uses TRBV29-1 and TRBJ1-3, with 8 bases identical to TRBD1. The CDR3 is 13 residues long. Unmatched junction bases numbered 1, after V lost 1 base and J lost 5 bases. Per germline, CDR1 SQVTM and CDR2 ANQGSEA. Incomplete CDR3 DNA: TGCAGCGTTGAAGGGGACAGGAGAAACACC. As protein: CSVEGDRRNT. The CDR3 in its entirety is CSVEGDRRNTIYF.

Concerning this clone: The read is 3 residues too short to cover the CDR3 end, so that end is filled in from the germline J gene. The V and J genes are TRBV7-2 and TRBJ1-6, with a weak D call TRBD1 (6 bases). From germline, CDR1 is SGHTA and CDR2 FQGNSA. The V end lost 5 bases, the J end lost 7 bases, and 12 bases lay between the germline ends. This CDR3 comprises 14 residues. The CDR3 region is CASSRTAINSPLHF. The DNA read from the CDR3 is TGTGCCAGCAGCCGGACAGCTATAAATTCACCC.

Remarks on this clone: The read terminates 3 residues ahead of where the CDR3 ends, so the germline J gene completes it. The chain uses TRBV13 and TRBJ2-7; 7 bases are shared with TRBD2. Looked up from germline, CDR1 is PRHDT and CDR2 is FYEKMQ (reference sequence). With 5 bases clipped from V and 5 bases from J, the junction kept 9 bases outside the gene matches. The CDR3 has 14 amino acids. CDR3 in amino acids: CASSLGAGSDEQYF. The covered CDR3 bases are TGTGCCAGCAGCCTCGGAGCGGGAAGCGACGAG.

Points on this clone: Read sequence stops 3 residues before the CDR3 end, and the germline J gene provides the missing end. The chain combines TRBV20-1 with TRBJ1-1, with 7 bases lining up with TRBD1. After removal of 3 bases from V and 1 base from J, the junction contained 11 bases not matched to a gene. The V gene's germline CDR1 is DFQATT and CDR2 SNEGSKA (reference sequence). The CDR3 loop spans 16 amino acids. The CDR3 DNA, read in part, is TGCAGTGCTAGGTCTTCACCCGGGACAGCGAACACTGAA. Its protein product is CSARSSPGTANTE. From start to end, the CDR3 is CSARSSPGTANTEAFF.

Worth noting for this clone: The read comes to an end 3 residues before the CDR3 does, leaving the germline J gene to fill in the end. The chain couples TRBV11-2 to TRBJ2-3; 8 positions match TRBD2. In germline, CDR1 is SGHAT, CDR2 FQNNGV. CDR3 length equals 13 residues. The CDR3 bases that were read are TGTGCCAGCAGGACTAGCGCCCAAGAGACG. This encodes CASRTSAQET. The full CDR3 sequence reads CASRTSAQETQYF. Using reference TRBV11-2 and TRBJ2-3 for the parts outside the CDR3, the full variable domain is EAGVAQSPRYKIIEKRQSVAFWCNPISGHATLYWYQQILGQGPKLLIQFQNNGVVDDSQLPKDRFSAERLKGVDSTLKIQPAKLEDSAVYLCASRTSAQETQYFGPGTRLTVL.

As to this clone: The sequence runs out 3 residues before the end of the CDR3; the remainder is reconstructed from the germline J gene. This sequence joins TRBV30 and TRBJ1-4; a possible D gene is TRBD1 (6 bases). Germline CDR1 reads GTSNPN; CDR2 reads SVGIG (reference sequence). CDR3 size: 15 residues. The sequenced CDR3 bases are TGTGCCTGGAGTAGACTATGGGGGCAGAATTCACCA. This gives the protein CAWSRLWGQNSP. The whole CDR3 protein is CAWSRLWGQNSPLFF.

CDR3: CAMGTDHYDYTF. The sequenced part of the CDR3 DNA is TGTGCCATGGGGACAGACCACTACGAC. This chain connects TRBV7-9 to TRBJ1-2, with TRBD1 matching over 7 bases. Read sequence stops 3 residues before the CDR3 end, and the germline J gene provides the missing end. CDR1 and CDR2 from the germline V gene are SEHNR and FQNEAQ (reference sequence). The CDR3 is made up of 12 amino acids.

Turning to this clone: The read stops 3 residues short of the end of the CDR3; the missing end is completed from the germline J gene. V gene TRBV30 combines with J gene TRBJ2-7, with 8 positions matching TRBD1. The germline gives CDR1 GTSNPN, CDR2 SVGIG (reference sequence). The CDR3 has 13 residues. With 3 bases clipped from V and 0 bases from J, the junction kept 1 base outside the gene matches. This CDR3 reads CAWRGQGSYEQYF. The sequenced CDR3 bases are TGTGCCTGGAGAGGACAGGGCTCCTACGAG. Together with reference TRBV30 and TRBJ2-7, the CDR3 gives the full variable domain: SQTIHQWPATLVQPVGSPLSLECTVEGTSNPNLYWYRQAAGRGLQLLFYSVGIGQISSEVPQNLSASRPQDRQFILSSKKLLLSDSGFYLCAWRGQGSYEQYFGPGTRLTVT.

In the case of this clone: The read comes to an end 3 residues before the CDR3 does, leaving the germline J gene to fill in the end. The V gene is TRBV7-9, the J gene TRBJ1-1, with 7 bases identical to TRBD1. The CDR3 loop spans 15 amino acids. From germline, CDR1 is SEHNR and CDR2 FQNEAQ (reference sequence). V lost 4 bases to trimming and J lost 2 bases; unmatched junction nucleotides: 7. The CDR3 reads CASSSRGHGNTEAFF. CDR3 DNA, as far as it was read: TGTGCCAGCAGCTCGAGGGGGCATGGAAACACTGAA.

As to this clone: The observed sequence ends 3 residues before the CDR3 terminus, with the missing tail filled in from the germline J gene. The genes are TRBV7-8 and TRBJ1-1, with TRBD1 identical over 7 bases. The germline CDR1 and CDR2 sequences are SGHVS and FQNEAQ. The J segment lost 5 bases and the V segment lost 1 base, leaving 4 bases of the junction unmatched. This CDR3 comprises 14 residues. The CDR3 DNA, read in part, is TGTGCCAGCAGCTTAGTTAGGGGGCCGACTGAA. It is translated as CASSLVRGPTE. The full CDR3 is CASSLVRGPTEAFF.

A note on this clone: The CDR3 end is not reached by the read, which stops 3 residues before it; the germline J gene fills it in. The chain employs TRBV2 and TRBJ2-1; 13 positions agree with TRBD2. The CDR3 consists of 15 residues. The V gene's germline CDR1 is SNHLY and CDR2 FYNNEI. The ends lost 8 bases at V and 7 bases at J; junction bases unmatched: 8. The covered CDR3 bases are TGTGCCAGCCGGACTAGCGGGAGTACTTTAAATGAG. Its protein product is CASRTSGSTLNE. The entire CDR3 protein is CASRTSGSTLNEQFF.

Comment on this clone: Coverage ceases 3 residues before the CDR3 finishes, and the germline J gene fills in the end. V gene TRBV7-6 combines with J gene TRBJ2-3, with D possibly matching TRBD2 (5 bases). The CDR3 is 15 residues long. The germline V gene encodes CDR1 SGHVS and CDR2 FNYEAQ. Trimming left V 3 bases short and J 8 bases short, with 18 bases between. The CDR3 DNA, read in part, is TGTGCCAGCAGCTTCCCAGATGGCGGGTCCCCTACG. Its protein product is CASSFPDGGSPT. The full CDR3 is CASSFPDGGSPTQYF.

Of note for this clone: The CDR3 goes on 3 residues after the read ends, and that part is filled in from the germline J gene. This chain links TRBV7-2 with TRBJ2-3, with unresolved D. Germline assignment: CDR1 SGHTA and CDR2 FQGNSA. CDR3 length: 13 amino acids. Incomplete CDR3 DNA: TGTGCCAGCAGCGCCGATTGGCAAGAGACG. It codes for CASSADWQET. The CDR3 in its entirety is CASSADWQETQYF.

Concerning this clone itself: Sequencing ends 3 residues short of the CDR3 end; the germline J gene provides the rest. V is TRBV7-9 and J is TRBJ2-7, with 7 bases identical to TRBD1. Germline-derived CDR1 and CDR2 are SEHNR and FQNEAQ (reference sequence). V was pared by 5 bases and J by 0 bases, with 4 bases of the junction left unmatched. There are 14 residues in the CDR3. The DNA read from the CDR3 is TGTGCCAGCAGCCGACAGGGTTCCTCCTACGAG. Its protein is CASSRQGSSYE. The whole CDR3 protein reads CASSRQGSSYEQYF. Drawing the rest from reference TRBV7-9 and TRBJ2-7, the complete variable domain is DTGVSQNPRHKITKRGQNVTFRCDPISEHNRLYWYRQTLGQGPEFLTYFQNEAQLEKSRLLSDRFSAERPKGSFSTLEIQRTEQGDSAMYLCASSRQGSSYEQYFGPGTRLTVT.

Details on this clone: The observed sequence ends 3 residues before the CDR3 terminus, with the missing tail filled in from the germline J gene. This rearrangement joins TRBV2 to TRBJ1-5; D not resolved. Per germline, CDR1 SNHLY and CDR2 FYNNEI. The CDR3 extends over 15 amino acids. The part of the CDR3 DNA that was read is TGTGCCAGCACTACCCGACTAGAACGCACAGATCCC. Translated: CASTTRLERTDP. The whole CDR3 region reads CASTTRLERTDPQHF. Drawing the rest from reference TRBV2 and TRBJ1-5, the complete variable domain is EPEVTQTPSHQVTQMGQEVILRCVPISNHLYFYWYRQILGQKVEFLVSFYNNEISEKSEIFDDQFSVERPDGSNFTLKIRSTKLEDSAMYFCASTTRLERTDPQHFGDGTRLSIL.

Worth noting for this clone: Read coverage stops 3 residues before the CDR3 terminus; the germline J gene supplies the remainder. The rearrangement joins TRBV3-1 (or the pseudogene TRBV3-2) to TRBJ2-2, with a weak D call TRBD1 (5 bases). V gave up 0 bases and J gave up 4 bases, with 12 bases separating them. Germline V gene sequence: CDR1 LGHDT, CDR2 YNNKEL (reference sequence). The CDR3 loop spans 16 amino acids. CDR3 bases read: TGTGCCAGCAGCCAAGATAAGGGGCTGGCCACCGGGGAG. Protein product: CASSQDKGLATGE. The whole CDR3 protein reads CASSQDKGLATGELFF.

As regards this clone: The sequence runs out 3 residues before the end of the CDR3; the remainder is reconstructed from the germline J gene. V is TRBV19 and J is TRBJ1-2; 8 bases map to TRBD1. V shed 8 bases, J shed 7 bases, and the junction held 6 bases outside the gene matches. Per the germline V gene, CDR1 is LNHDA and CDR2 is SQIVND (reference sequence). The CDR3 loop spans 12 amino acids. The DNA read from the CDR3 is TGTGCCAGTTCCTCAGGGGGCTTTGGC. Protein sequence: CASSSGGFG. The full CDR3 is CASSSGGFGYTF.

Details on this clone: The read terminates 3 residues before the CDR3 end, so the remaining end is supplied by the germline J gene. This chain uses TRBV7-9 with TRBJ2-1; D is uncertain. Looked up from germline, CDR1 is SEHNR and CDR2 is FQNEAQ (reference sequence). The length of the CDR3 is 15 residues. The V gene lost 4 bases and the J gene lost 9 bases, with 19 bases spanning the gap. The chain's CDR3 is CASSYTIASVGEQFF. The part of the CDR3 DNA that was read is TGTGCCAGCAGCTACACGATCGCAAGCGTAGGTGAG.